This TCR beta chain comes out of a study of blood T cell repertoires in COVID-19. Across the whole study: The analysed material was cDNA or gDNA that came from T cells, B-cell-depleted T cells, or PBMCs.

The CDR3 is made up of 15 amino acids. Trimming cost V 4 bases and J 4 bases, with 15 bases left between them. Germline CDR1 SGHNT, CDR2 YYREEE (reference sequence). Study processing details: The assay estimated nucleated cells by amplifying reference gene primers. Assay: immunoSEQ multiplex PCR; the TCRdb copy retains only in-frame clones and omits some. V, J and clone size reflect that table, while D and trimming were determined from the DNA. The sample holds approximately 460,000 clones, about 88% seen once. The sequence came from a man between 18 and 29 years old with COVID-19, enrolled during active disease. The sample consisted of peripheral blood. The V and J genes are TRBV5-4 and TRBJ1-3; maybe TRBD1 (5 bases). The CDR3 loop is CASSRGRGAGNTIYF. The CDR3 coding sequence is TGTGCCAGCAGCCGCGGACGCGGGGCGGGAAACACCATATATTTT.